Presented here are 32 T cell receptor beta chains from one specimen sequenced in a study of regulatory T cells in long-lasting Graves disease. To make TCR beta libraries, researchers used iRepertoire HTBI primers and Arm-PCR of CDR3 regions. A single record per CDR3 protein comes from TCRdb applying MiXCR to the multiplex PCR reads. The repertoire holds around 400,000 distinct CDR3 sequences, with around 16% as singletons. The time point was: newly diagnosed GD, antithyroid drugs for less than 3 months. Extracted RNA from PBMCs served as the source of the TCR library. The sequencing used peripheral blood mononuclear cells (PBMCs), collected at new diagnosis, from a patient treated with antithyroid drugs. The receptors come from a female donor with Graves disease.

This clonotype was found many times. This chain joins TRBV27 and TRBJ1-1; D might be TRBD1 (5 bases). Germline-derived CDR1 and CDR2 are MNHEY and SMNVEV (reference sequence). This CDR3 comprises 14 residues. The germline V and J ends were trimmed by 8 bases and 3 bases, with 16 bases remaining between them. Here the CDR3 DNA reads TGTGCCAGCGGCATCGGGGGGAGGGACACTGAAGCTTTCTTT. As protein: CASGIGGRDTEAFF.

This clonotype was detected ten times or more. This rearrangement joins TRBV7-9 to TRBJ2-7, with 7 bases aligning to TRBD2. This CDR3 is built from 15 residues. CDR1 is SEHNR and CDR2 is FQNEAQ in the germline V gene (reference sequence). With 1 base clipped from V and 7 bases from J, the junction kept 10 bases outside the gene matches. CDR3 protein: CASSLVPGGPEEQYF. DNA for the CDR3: TGTGCCAGCAGCTTAGTTCCGGGGGGTCCAGAGGAGCAGTACTTC.

This clonotype has a count of ten or more. The V call is TRBV4-1, the J call TRBJ1-2; unclear D gene. V lost 1 base, J lost 7 bases, and 13 bases lay in between. Germline-derived CDR1 and CDR2 are MGHRA and YSYEKL. The CDR3 has 14 amino acids. CDR3 protein: CASSQGGRESGYTF. CDR3 coding DNA: TGCGCCAGCAGCCAAGGAGGGAGGGAGAGTGGCTACACCTTC.

This clonotype was counted many times. One end of the junction fails to match germline, which may point to a read error. The rearrangement joins TRBV5-1 to TRBJ2-1, with 8 positions matching TRBD2. CDR3 size: 15 residues. CDR1 is SGHRS, CDR2 YFSETQ, per germline. In DNA form, the CDR3 reads TGTGCCAGCAGCTTACTAGCGGACTCCTACAATGAGCAGTTCTTC. Translating gives CASSLLADSYNEQFF. Using reference TRBV5-1 and TRBJ2-1 for the parts outside the CDR3, the full variable domain is KAGVTQTPRYLIKTRGQQVTLSCSPISGHRSVSWYQQTPGQGLQFLFEYFSETQRNKGNFPGRFSGRQFSNSRSEMNVSTLELGDSALYLCASSLLADSYNEQFFGPGTRLTVL.

This clonotype was recorded many times. The genes are TRBV27 and TRBJ2-7; either TRBD1 or TRBD2 may fit D (5 bases each). This CDR3 contains 14 residues. V dropped 4 bases and J dropped 5 bases, with 15 bases sitting between them. Germline values: CDR1 MNHEY, CDR2 SMNVEV (reference sequence). The CDR3 protein is CASSYPGRSDEQYF. The CDR3 DNA sequence: TGTGCCAGCAGTTACCCGGGGCGCTCAGACGAGCAGTACTTC.

This clonotype was observed a handful of times. The V gene is TRBV7-3, the J gene TRBJ2-2; TRBD2 matches 8 bases. Germline V gives CDR1 SGHTA, CDR2 FQGTGA. The CDR3 sequence is 17 residues long. J lost 2 bases, V lost 5 bases, and 10 bases had no gene match. CDR3 region: CASSVPGTRGNTGELFF. DNA of the CDR3: TGTGCCAGCAGCGTACCCGGGACTAGAGGAAACACCGGGGAGCTGTTTTTT.

This chain connects TRBV15 to TRBJ1-2; the match to TRBD1 covers 7 bases. CDR1 is LNHNV, CDR2 YYDKDF, per germline (reference sequence). This CDR3 region has 12 residues. After removal of 5 bases from V and 7 bases from J, the junction contained 4 bases not matched to a gene. This CDR3 reads CATSGQVSGYTF. CDR3 nucleotide sequence: TGTGCCACCAGCGGACAGGTCTCTGGCTACACCTTC. Full variable domain (outside the CDR3, taken from reference TRBV15 and TRBJ1-2): DAMVIQNPRYQVTQFGKPVTLSCSQTLNHNVMYWYQQKSSQAPKLLFHYYDKDFNNEADTPDNFQSRRPNTSFCFLDIRSPGLGDTAMYLCATSGQVSGYTFGSGTRLTVV.

This clonotype was recorded many times. The chain links TRBV27 to TRBJ1-1; weak D call: TRBD1 (5 bases). Germline V lookup: CDR1 MNHEY, CDR2 SMNVEV (reference sequence). CDR3 size: 14 residues. V was shortened by 6 bases and J by 1 base, with 12 bases between the two germline ends. For the CDR3, the DNA is TGTGCCAGCAGCCGAGACGACAGGAACACTGAAGCTTTCTTT. It yields the protein CASSRDDRNTEAFF.

This clonotype was counted at least ten times. The chain recombines TRBV28 with TRBJ2-7; 8 nucleotides align to TRBD1. Unmatched junction bases numbered 7, after V lost 6 bases and J lost 0 bases. The CDR3 has 15 residues. Per germline, CDR1 MDHEN and CDR2 SYDVKM. The CDR3 here is CASSRGQVNSYEQYF. CDR3 nucleotide sequence: TGTGCCAGCAGCCGGGGACAGGTCAACTCCTACGAGCAGTACTTC.

The CDR3 DNA reads TGTGCCATCAGTGTACGGGACATTCATGGCTACACCTTC. Amino acids: CAISVRDIHGYTF. The chain recombines TRBV10-3 with TRBJ1-2; tentatively, D is TRBD1 (6 bases). V lost 4 bases and J lost 6, with 12 bases in between. The CDR3 extends over 13 amino acids. The V gene's germline CDR1 is ENHRY and CDR2 SYGVKD.

This clonotype was picked up many times. J is TRBJ2-3 and V is TRBV3-1; D is possibly TRBD2 (6 bases). Trimming pared 1 base from V and 6 bases from J, leaving 14 bases between. Germline V CDR1 and CDR2: LGHDT, YNNKEL (reference sequence). The CDR3 sequence is 15 residues long. The CDR3 nucleotides read TGTGCCAGCAGCCAAGGCCCCGGCGGGGCGGATACGCAGTATTTT. Encoded protein: CASSQGPGGADTQYF.

There are many counts of this clonotype. This chain connects TRBV7-3 to TRBJ2-6; 9 bases agree with TRBD1. V was clipped by 1 base and J by 4 bases; unmatched bases: 11. The germline CDR1 and CDR2 sequences are SGHTA and FQGTGA. The CDR3 consists of 19 residues. For the CDR3, the DNA is TGTGCCAGCAGCTTAAAAGCTGGACAGGGGCCCACGGGGGCCAACGTCCTGACTTTC. Its protein product is CASSLKAGQGPTGANVLTF.

At least ten counts were recorded for this clonotype. The chain links TRBV12-3 or TRBV12-4 to TRBJ2-5; the match to TRBD2 covers 12 bases. This CDR3 has 17 residues. The V and J ends lost 5 bases and 2 bases, in that order; junction bases with no gene match: 9. Written as DNA, the CDR3 is TGTGCCAGCAGTCCCCGAATCGGACTAGCGGGACAAGAGACCCAGTACTTC. It specifies CASSPRIGLAGQETQYF.

This clonotype occurred many times. This chain joins TRBV3-1 and TRBJ2-4; a possible D gene is TRBD1 (6 bases). CDR3 size: 16 residues. Germline values: CDR1 LGHDT, CDR2 YNNKEL (reference sequence). The germline V and J ends were trimmed by 6 bases and 0 bases, with 15 bases remaining between them. The DNA for the CDR3 is TGTGCCAGCAGTCCCGGGACACTTCTAGCCAAAAACATTCAGTACTTC. Amino acid sequence: CASSPGTLLAKNIQYF.

The CDR3 loop reads CASSLVSGANVLTF. The CDR3 DNA reads as TGTGCCAGCAGCTTAGTCTCTGGGGCCAACGTCCTGACTTTC. This chain uses TRBV5-6 with TRBJ2-6; no reliable D call. The CDR3 has 14 amino acids. Trimming shortened V by 2 bases and J by 0 bases, and 3 bases separated the two germline ends. CDR1 is SGHDT, CDR2 YYEEEE, per germline.

This clonotype has a count of ten or more. The gene calls are TRBV18 and TRBJ1-1; 8 bases are shared with TRBD1. Germline CDR1 KGHSH, CDR2 LQKENI. The CDR3 runs to 12 residues. With 5 bases clipped from V and 6 bases from J, the junction kept 2 bases outside the gene matches. The CDR3 nucleotides are TGTGCCAGCTCAGGACAGGGAGCTGAAGCTTTCTTT. As protein: CASSGQGAEAFF.

This clonotype was detected ten times or more. The chain links TRBV7-3 to TRBJ2-2; D is uncertain. Trimming removed 5 bases at V and 5 bases at J, with 3 bases between. Germline CDR1 reads SGHTA; CDR2 reads FQGTGA. The CDR3 covers 11 residues. CDR3 region: CASSGTGELFF. In nucleotides, the CDR3 is TGTGCCAGCAGCGGAACCGGGGAGCTGTTTTTT.

The chain recombines TRBV28 with TRBJ1-1; TRBD1 matches at 7 bases. J was trimmed by 3 bases and V by 5 bases; bases with no gene match: 15. CDR1 and CDR2 from the germline V gene are MDHEN and SYDVKM. The CDR3 is 17 residues long. The DNA of the CDR3 is TGTGCCAGCAGTCTATCATCAACAGGGGCCAAGGACACTGAAGCTTTCTTT. It is translated as CASSLSSTGAKDTEAFF.

This clonotype appeared many times. The chain uses TRBV13 and TRBJ1-1; no clear D. V was cut by 5 bases and J by 1 base, with 8 bases left in between. This CDR3 region has 13 residues. CDR1 is PRHDT, CDR2 FYEKMQ, per germline (reference sequence). The DNA of the CDR3 is TGTGCCAGCAGCCCGCCTTCGAACACTGAAGCTTTCTTT. Translation gives CASSPPSNTEAFF.

This clonotype was counted ten times or more. The J gene is TRBJ2-7, the V gene TRBV18; 8 bases fit TRBD1. Trimming removed 3 bases from V and 4 bases from J; junction bases left unmatched: 2. The CDR3 has 13 amino acids. Germline V gene sequence: CDR1 KGHSH, CDR2 LQKENI. CDR3 residues: CASSPDREYEQYF. The CDR3 nucleotides are TGTGCCAGCTCACCGGACAGGGAGTACGAGCAGTACTTC. Based on the CDR3 plus reference TRBV18 and TRBJ2-7, the full variable domain is NAGVMQNPRHLVRRRGQEARLRCSPMKGHSHVYWYRQLPEEGLKFMVYLQKENIIDESGMPKERFSAEFPKEGPSILRIQQVVRGDSAAYFCASSPDREYEQYFGPGTRLTVT.

This clonotype has only a few counts. This chain links TRBV27 with TRBJ1-1, with 12 bases fitting TRBD1. V lost 3 bases and J lost 6; bases outside the gene matches: 5. This CDR3 is built from 15 residues. Germline V gene data show CDR1 as MNHEY and CDR2 as SMNVEV (reference sequence). The CDR3 reads CASSFVGQGAPEAFF. DNA for the CDR3: TGTGCCAGCAGTTTTGTGGGACAGGGGGCCCCTGAAGCTTTCTTT.

The rearrangement links TRBV29-1 to TRBJ2-1, with D perhaps TRBD1 (6 bases). The germline V gene has CDR1 SQVTM and CDR2 ANQGSEA. The V and J ends lost 8 bases and 3 bases respectively, with 17 bases between them. The CDR3 has 14 amino acids. The CDR3 is CSSDARGYYNEQFF. In DNA, the CDR3 is TGCAGCAGTGACGCCAGGGGTTACTACAATGAGCAGTTCTTC.

There are many counts of this clonotype. V and J are TRBV20-1 and TRBJ2-3; D not certain. The germline V and J ends were trimmed by 0 bases and 2 bases, with 12 bases remaining between them. The CDR3 covers 15 residues. Germline CDR1 and CDR2: DFQATT and SNEGSKA (reference sequence). CDR3 in amino acids: CSAREETLVTDTQYF. The CDR3 DNA reads TGCAGTGCTAGAGAGGAGACTCTAGTCACAGATACGCAGTATTTT.

This clonotype was counted many times. The CDR3 reads CASSADRINTGELFF. CDR3 in DNA: TGTGCCAGCAGTGCTGACAGGATCAACACCGGGGAGCTGTTTTTT. The rearrangement links TRBV2 to TRBJ2-2; D perhaps matches TRBD1 (6 bases). Germline V gene data show CDR1 as SNHLY and CDR2 as FYNNEI. Deletions cut 4 bases from V and 2 bases from J, with 11 bases between. CDR3 length: 15 residues. Full variable domain (missing parts from reference TRBV2 and TRBJ2-2): EPEVTQTPSHQVTQMGQEVILRCVPISNHLYFYWYRQILGQKVEFLVSFYNNEISEKSEIFDDQFSVERPDGSNFTLKIRSTKLEDSAMYFCASSADRINTGELFFGEGSRLTVL.

This clonotype was observed at least ten times. The chain joins TRBV24-1 to TRBJ2-1, with unresolved D. The length of the CDR3 is 15 residues. Trimming took off 0 bases at V and 6 bases at J, with 11 bases between the two ends. Germline V gene sequence: CDR1 KGHDR, CDR2 SFDVKD. The CDR3 protein is CATSDLPSYRNEQFF. CDR3 nucleotide sequence: TGTGCCACCAGTGATTTGCCGTCTTATCGCAATGAGCAGTTCTTC.

This clonotype has a count of ten or more. This sequence joins TRBV12-3 or TRBV12-4 and TRBJ1-5; the match to TRBD1 covers 8 bases. CDR3 length: 15 residues. After removal of 3 bases from V and 6 bases from J, the junction contained 7 bases not matched to a gene. The CDR3 sequence is CASSFQGALGQPQHF. CDR3 coding DNA: TGTGCCAGCAGTTTTCAGGGGGCTTTGGGTCAGCCCCAGCATTTT.

This clonotype was recorded a few times. The rearrangement uses TRBV27 and TRBJ2-1; 7 positions agree with TRBD1. The CDR3 is made up of 12 amino acids. Germline CDR1 MNHEY, CDR2 SMNVEV (reference sequence). V was pared by 7 bases and J by 4 bases, with 1 base of the junction left unmatched. Here the CDR3 reads CASTGQYNEQFF. As DNA, the CDR3 is TGTGCCAGCACGGGACAGTACAATGAGCAGTTCTTC.

This clonotype was counted at least ten times. The chain is built from TRBV4-1 and TRBJ1-3; D ambiguous. CDR3 length equals 15 residues. Between the trimmed V and J ends, which lost 2 bases and 2 bases, there was a span of 10 bases. From germline, CDR1 is MGHRA and CDR2 YSYEKL. The CDR3 protein is CASSQHVTTGNTIYF. CDR3 DNA: TGCGCCAGCAGCCAACACGTTACGACTGGAAACACCATATATTTT.

As regards this clonotype: This sequence is one base from a far larger clone and is likely a read error. V and J are TRBV29-1 and TRBJ2-1; 9 bases line up with TRBD1. The CDR3 spans 13 residues. In germline, CDR1 is SQVTM, CDR2 ANQGSEA. The V and J ends lost 7 bases and 10 bases, in that order; junction bases with no gene match: 11. The CDR3 nucleotides are TGCAGCGCCAAGTCCGGGACAGGGAAAGAGCAGTTCTTC. It yields the protein CSAKSGTGKEQFF.

Ten or more counts support this clonotype. J is TRBJ1-4 and V is TRBV30; D unclear. The V end was cut by 8 bases, the J end by 5 bases, with 15 bases between. The CDR3 consists of 13 residues. Germline values: CDR1 GTSNPN, CDR2 SVGIG (reference sequence). CDR3 protein: CAGTGYLNEKLFF. The CDR3 DNA sequence: TGTGCCGGAACCGGTTACTTAAATGAAAAACTGTTTTTT.

This clonotype was found many times. The chain employs TRBV6-5 and TRBJ1-2, with a possible D match to TRBD1 (6 bases). Germline V gives CDR1 MNHEY, CDR2 SVGAGI. The CDR3 totals 15 residues. Trimming removed 4 bases from V and 8 bases from J, with 20 bases in between. The CDR3 sequence is CASSSIPGAVGGYTF. CDR3 nucleotides: TGTGCCAGCAGTTCGATTCCGGGGGCCGTGGGCGGCTACACCTTC.

This clonotype was counted a few times. The DNA of the CDR3 is TGTGCCAGCAGCCACCTAGCGGAAAGGGGTGAGCAGTTCTTC. Translating gives CASSHLAERGEQFF. The genes are TRBV5-6 and TRBJ2-1, with 7 bases matching TRBD2. V shed 4 bases and J 9 bases; nucleotides not matched to a gene: 10. The germline gives CDR1 SGHDT, CDR2 YYEEEE. The CDR3 contains 14 residues.